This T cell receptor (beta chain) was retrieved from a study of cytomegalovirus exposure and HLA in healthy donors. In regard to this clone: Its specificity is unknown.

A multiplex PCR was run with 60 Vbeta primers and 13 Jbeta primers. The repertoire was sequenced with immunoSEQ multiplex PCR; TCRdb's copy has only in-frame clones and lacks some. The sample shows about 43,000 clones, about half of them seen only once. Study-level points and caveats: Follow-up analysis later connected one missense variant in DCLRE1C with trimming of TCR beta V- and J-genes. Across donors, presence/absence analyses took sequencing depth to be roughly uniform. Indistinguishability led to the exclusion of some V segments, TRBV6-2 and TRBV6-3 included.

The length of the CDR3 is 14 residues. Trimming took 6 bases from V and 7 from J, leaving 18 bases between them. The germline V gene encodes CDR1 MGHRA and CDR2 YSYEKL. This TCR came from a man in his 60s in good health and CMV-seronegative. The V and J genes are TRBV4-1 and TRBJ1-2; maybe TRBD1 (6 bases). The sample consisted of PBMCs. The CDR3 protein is CASRPTGTRAGYTF. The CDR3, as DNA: TGCGCCAGCAGACCCACAGGGACGAGAGCTGGCTACACCTTC.